This T cell receptor (beta chain) was sequenced in a study of T cells in localized non-small cell lung cancer. Comments on this clone: Its antigen is not known.

Germline assignment: CDR1 SGHAT and CDR2 FQNNGV. J gave up 4 bases and V 0 bases, and 1 base lay outside the gene matches. This CDR3 is 14 amino acids long. TCRdb's copy holds only in-frame clones and misses some; the assay was immunoSEQ multiplex PCR. The sample has some 82,000 clones; about three quarters are singletons. Study-level points and caveats: A median of roughly 57 clones ranked among the top 100 in tumor appeared in adjacent lung. The greatest T cell clonality was found in uninvolved adjacent lung (higher than in tumor).

The chain couples TRBV11-2 to TRBJ1-1, with TRBD1 matching 8 bases. The source material was PBMCs, sampled before any cancer treatment. This clonotype was sampled from a man aged 40-75 years with stage II squamous cell lung carcinoma. The CDR3 loop reads CASSLETGGTEAFF. In DNA, the CDR3 is TGTGCCAGCAGCTTAGAAACAGGGGGCACTGAAGCTTTCTTT.